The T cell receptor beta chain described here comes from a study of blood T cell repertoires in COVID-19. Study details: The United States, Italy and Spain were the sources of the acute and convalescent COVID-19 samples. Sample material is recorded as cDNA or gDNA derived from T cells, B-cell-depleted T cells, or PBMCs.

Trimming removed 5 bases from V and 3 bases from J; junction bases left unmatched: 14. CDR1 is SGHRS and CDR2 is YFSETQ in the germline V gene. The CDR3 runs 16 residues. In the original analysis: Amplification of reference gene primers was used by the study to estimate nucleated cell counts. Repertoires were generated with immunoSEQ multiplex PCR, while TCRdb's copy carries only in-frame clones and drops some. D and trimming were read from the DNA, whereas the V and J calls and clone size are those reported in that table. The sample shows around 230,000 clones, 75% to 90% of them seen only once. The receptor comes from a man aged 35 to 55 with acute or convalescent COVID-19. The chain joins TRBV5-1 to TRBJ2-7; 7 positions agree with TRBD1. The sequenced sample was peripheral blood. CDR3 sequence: CASSLGTDRLGYEQYF. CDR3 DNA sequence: TGCGCCAGCAGTCTAGGGACAGACCGCTTAGGCTACGAGCAGTACTTC.